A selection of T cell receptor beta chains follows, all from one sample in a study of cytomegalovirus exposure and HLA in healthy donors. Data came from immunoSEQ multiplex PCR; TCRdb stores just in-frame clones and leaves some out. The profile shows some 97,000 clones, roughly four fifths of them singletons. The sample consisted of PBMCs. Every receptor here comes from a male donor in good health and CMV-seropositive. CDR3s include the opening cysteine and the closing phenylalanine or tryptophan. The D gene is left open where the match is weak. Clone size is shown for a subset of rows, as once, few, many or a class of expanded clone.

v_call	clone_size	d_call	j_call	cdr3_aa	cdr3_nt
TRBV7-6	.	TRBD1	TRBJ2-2	CASRWTGDTGELFF	TGTGCCAGCAGATGGACAGGGGATACCGGGGAGCTGTTTTTT
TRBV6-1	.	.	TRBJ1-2	CASSEAGRGHGYTF	TGTGCCAGCAGTGAAGCTGGGAGAGGACATGGCTACACCTTC
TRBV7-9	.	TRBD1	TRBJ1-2	CASSKTGTGDVYGYTF	TGTGCCAGCAGCAAGACCGGGACAGGGGATGTCTATGGCTACACCTTC
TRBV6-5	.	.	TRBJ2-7	CASSYAPGEGYF	TGTGCCAGCAGTTACGCCCCAGGGGAGGGGTACTTC
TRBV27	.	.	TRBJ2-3	CASSGQGGQDTQYF	TGTGCCAGCAGTGGTCAGGGAGGACAAGATACGCAGTATTTT
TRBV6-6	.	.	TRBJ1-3	CASSLTGTSSGNTIYF	TGTGCCAGCTCCTTGACGGGGACTAGCTCTGGAAACACCATATATTTT
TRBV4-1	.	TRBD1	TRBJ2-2	CASNRQGENTGELFF	TGCGCCAGCAACCGACAGGGGGAGAACACCGGGGAGCTGTTTTTT
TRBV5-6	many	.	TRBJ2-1	CASSPENFNEQFF	TGTGCCAGCAGTCCCGAGAACTTCAATGAGCAGTTCTTC
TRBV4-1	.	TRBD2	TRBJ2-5	CASSQRTSGGWETQYF	TGCGCCAGCAGCCAGAGGACTAGCGGGGGATGGGAGACCCAGTACTTC
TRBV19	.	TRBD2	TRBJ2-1	CASSPQRGGPRYNEQFF	TGTGCCAGTAGTCCCCAGCGGGGGGGCCCGAGGTACAATGAGCAGTTCTTC
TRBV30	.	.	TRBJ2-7	CAWSAGEGEQYF	TGTGCCTGGAGTGCAGGGGAAGGCGAGCAGTACTTC
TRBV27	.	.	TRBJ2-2	CASSLGLSTGELFF	TGTGCCAGCAGTTTGGGCCTTTCCACCGGGGAGCTGTTTTTT
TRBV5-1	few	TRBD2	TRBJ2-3	CASSLTPGLAATDTQYF	TGCGCCAGCAGCTTGACCCCGGGACTAGCGGCTACAGATACGCAGTATTTT
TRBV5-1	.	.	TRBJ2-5	CASSLDRVQETQYF	TGCGCCAGCAGCTTGGACCGGGTACAAGAGACCCAGTACTTC
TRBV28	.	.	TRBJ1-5	CASSLKGVGWTDQPQHF	TGTGCCAGCAGTTTAAAGGGTGTCGGGTGGACAGATCAGCCCCAGCATTTT
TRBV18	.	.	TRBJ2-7	CASSPRGNEQYF	TGTGCCAGCTCACCAAGGGGCAACGAGCAGTACTTC
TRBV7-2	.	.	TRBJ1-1	CASSYKAEAFF	TGTGCCAGCAGCTACAAAGCTGAAGCTTTCTTT
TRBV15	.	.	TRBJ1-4	CATSRERQGPATNEKLFF	TGTGCCACCAGCAGAGAGCGTCAGGGGCCCGCAACTAATGAAAAACTGTTTTTT
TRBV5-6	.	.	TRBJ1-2	CASSPDRASYGYTF	TGTGCCAGCAGCCCCGACAGAGCGTCATATGGCTACACCTTC
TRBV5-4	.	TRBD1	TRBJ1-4	CASSSPGQGALVEKLFF	TGTGCCAGCAGTTCACCGGGACAGGGAGCGTTGGTTGAAAAACTGTTTTTT
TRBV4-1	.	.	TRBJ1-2	CASSQGPGCGYTF	TGCGCCAGCAGCCAAGGTCCCGGGTGCGGCTACACCTTC
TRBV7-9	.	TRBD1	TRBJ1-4	CASSPQGAKVANEKLFF	TGTGCCAGCAGCCCACAGGGGGCGAAGGTTGCTAATGAAAAACTGTTTTTT
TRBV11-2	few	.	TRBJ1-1	CASSNPYTRTTGYEAFF	TGTGCCAGCAGCAACCCTTATACTCGTACCACAGGGTATGAAGCTTTCTTT
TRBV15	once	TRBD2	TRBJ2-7	CATSRDSIYSGPQYF	TGTGCCACCAGCAGAGATTCAATTTATAGCGGGCCGCAGTACTTC
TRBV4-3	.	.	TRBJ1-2	CASSQEGGLDGYTF	TGCGCCAGCAGCCAAGAGGGGGGGCTGGATGGCTACACCTTC
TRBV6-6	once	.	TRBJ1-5	CASSSYSNQPQHF	TGTGCCAGCAGTTCTTATAGCAATCAGCCCCAGCATTTT
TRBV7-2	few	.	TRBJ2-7	CASRSGTTGSYEQYF	TGTGCCAGCAGATCCGGGACAACTGGGTCCTACGAGCAGTACTTC
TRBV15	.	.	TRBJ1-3	CATKQSGRSSGNTIYF	TGTGCCACCAAACAGAGTGGTCGAAGCTCTGGAAACACCATATATTTT
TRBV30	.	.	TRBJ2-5	CAWSRKSGQETQYF	TGTGCCTGGAGTAGGAAAAGCGGCCAAGAGACCCAGTACTTC
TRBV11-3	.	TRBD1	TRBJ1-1	CASSLEGQETYEVFF	TGTGCCAGCAGCTTAGAGGGACAGGAAACTTATGAAGTTTTCTTT
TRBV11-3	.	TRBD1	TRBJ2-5	CASSFEGTGDWGQETQYF	TGTGCCAGCAGCTTTGAGGGAACAGGGGATTGGGGGCAAGAGACCCAGTACTTC
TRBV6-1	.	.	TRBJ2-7	CASSETPPPGNEQYF	TGTGCCAGCAGTGAAACGCCCCCGCCAGGCAACGAGCAGTACTTC
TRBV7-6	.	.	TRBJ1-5	CASSLDRNQPQHF	TGTGCCAGCAGCTTAGACCGGAATCAGCCCCAGCATTTT
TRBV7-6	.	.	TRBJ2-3	CASSRSGGDTQYF	TGTGCCAGCAGCCGTTCAGGGGGGGATACGCAGTATTTT
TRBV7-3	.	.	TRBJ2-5	CASSLGGRETQYF	TGTGCCAGCAGCTTAGGGGGCCGAGAGACCCAGTACTTC
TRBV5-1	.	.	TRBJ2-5	CASSLAETQYF	TGCGCCAGCAGCCTGGCGGAGACCCAGTACTTC
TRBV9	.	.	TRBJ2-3	CASNRGGGMADTQYF	TGTGCCAGTAATAGAGGGGGGGGGATGGCAGATACGCAGTATTTT
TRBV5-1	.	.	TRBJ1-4	CASRTLTATNEKLFF	TGCGCCAGCAGGACCCTGACAGCAACTAATGAAAAACTGTTTTTT
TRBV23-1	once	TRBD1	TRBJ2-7	CASTRLTGFDSYEQYF	TGCGCCAGCACGAGGCTGACAGGGTTCGACTCCTACGAGCAGTACTTC
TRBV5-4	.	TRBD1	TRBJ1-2	CASRSTGGIDYGYTF	TGTGCCAGCAGGTCTACAGGGGGCATAGACTATGGCTACACCTTC
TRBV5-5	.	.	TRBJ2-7	CASSLTAGSYEQYF	TGTGCCAGCAGCCTCACGGCAGGCTCCTACGAGCAGTACTTC
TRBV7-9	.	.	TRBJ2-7	CASSFGTGFYEQYF	TGTGCCAGCAGCTTCGGTACAGGATTCTACGAGCAGTACTTC
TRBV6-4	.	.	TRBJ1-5	CASSQERDQPQHF	TGTGCCAGCAGTCAAGAACGCGATCAGCCCCAGCATTTT
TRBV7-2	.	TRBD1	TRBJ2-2	CASSGRDRAGTGELFF	TGTGCCAGCAGCGGCCGGGACAGGGCAGGCACCGGGGAGCTGTTTTTT
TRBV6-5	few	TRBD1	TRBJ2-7	CASSYTMDRTEEQYF	TGTGCCAGCAGTTACACCATGGACAGGACGGAGGAGCAGTACTTC
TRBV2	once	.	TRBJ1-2	CASSEWLTTNYGYTF	TGTGCCAGCAGTGAATGGCTGACAACTAACTATGGCTACACCTTC
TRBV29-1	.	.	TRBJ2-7	CSVETPNYEQYF	TGCAGCGTTGAAACGCCTAACTACGAGCAGTACTTC
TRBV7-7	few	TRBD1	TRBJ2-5	CASSPWGQGGGETQYF	TGTGCCAGCAGCCCATGGGGACAGGGAGGGGGAGAGACCCAGTACTTC
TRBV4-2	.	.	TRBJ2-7	CASSQVGSPHEQYF	TGTGCCAGCAGCCAAGTTGGTAGCCCCCACGAGCAGTACTTC
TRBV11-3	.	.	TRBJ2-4	CASSLGQASNIQYF	TGTGCCAGCAGCTTAGGACAGGCCTCAAACATTCAGTACTTC
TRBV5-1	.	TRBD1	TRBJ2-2	CASSLPGGYTGELFF	TGCGCCAGCAGCCTACCAGGGGGCTACACCGGGGAGCTGTTTTTT
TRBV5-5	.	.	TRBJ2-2	CASSLEGTITGELFF	TGTGCCAGCAGCTTGGAGGGGACAATCACGGGGGAGCTGTTTTTT
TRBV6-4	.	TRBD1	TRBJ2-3	CASSEGQGAADTQYF	TGTGCCAGCAGTGAAGGACAGGGGGCTGCAGATACGCAGTATTTT
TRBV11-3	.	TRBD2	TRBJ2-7	CASSSLAGGQGEQYF	TGTGCCAGCAGCTCACTAGCGGGGGGGCAAGGCGAGCAGTACTTC
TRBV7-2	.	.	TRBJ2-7	CASSLVGGQGNEQYF	TGTGCCAGCAGCTTAGTCGGCGGGCAAGGGAACGAGCAGTACTTC
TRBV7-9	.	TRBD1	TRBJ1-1	CASSHYRQGAAEAFF	TGTGCCAGCAGCCACTACCGACAGGGGGCCGCTGAAGCTTTCTTT
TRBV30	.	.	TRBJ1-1	CAWSPGKSNYQAFF	TGTGCCTGGAGCCCGGGAAAGAGTAATTACCAAGCTTTCTTT
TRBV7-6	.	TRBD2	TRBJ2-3	CASSSIAGGSFTDTQYF	TGTGCCAGCAGCTCCATAGCGGGGGGTTCTTTCACAGATACGCAGTATTTT
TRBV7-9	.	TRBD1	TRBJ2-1	CASSDRDRGNEQFF	TGTGCCAGCAGCGACCGGGACAGGGGGAATGAGCAGTTCTTC